A selection of T cell receptor beta chains follows, all from one sample in a study of post-analysis software for immune sequencing data. TCRdb reprocessed the PCR reads with MiXCR, giving one entry per CDR3 protein. The sample holds 380,000 or so distinct CDR3 sequences, about a third seen once. The sequenced sample was blood. The receptors shown here come from a girl aged 5 to 17 with multiple sclerosis. CDR3s include the opening cysteine and the closing phenylalanine or tryptophan. Each record gives: V gene, J gene, D gene, clone size, CDR3 DNA, CDR3 protein. The D gene is left open where the match is weak. The size field is filled for only some rows; it gives once, few, many or a size class.

v_call: TRBV20-1
j_call: TRBJ1-2
d_call: TRBD1
clone_size: few
cdr3_nt: TGCAGTGCTGGACAGGGCTATGGCTACACCTTC
cdr3_aa: CSAGQGYGYTF

v_call: TRBV29-1
j_call: TRBJ1-2
d_call: NA
clone_size: NA
cdr3_nt: TGCAGCGTTGAAGTCATCTGGGGGGCGGTTGGCTACACCTTC
cdr3_aa: CSVEVIWGAVGYTF

v_call: TRBV20-1
j_call: TRBJ2-1
d_call: NA
clone_size: NA
cdr3_nt: TGCAGTGCTAGAGCAAGGGTCAATGAGCAGTTCTTC
cdr3_aa: CSARARVNEQFF

v_call: TRBV15
j_call: TRBJ1-2
d_call: NA
clone_size: few
cdr3_nt: TGTGCCACCAGCCCCAACGGGGCGACTAACTATGGCTACACCTTC
cdr3_aa: CATSPNGATNYGYTF

v_call: TRBV4-1
j_call: TRBJ1-2
d_call: NA
clone_size: few
cdr3_nt: TGCGCCAGCAGCCGGCTCAGTCAGGAAAGGGAGGATGGCTACACCTTC
cdr3_aa: CASSRLSQEREDGYTF

v_call: TRBV20-1
j_call: TRBJ1-1
d_call: NA
clone_size: NA
cdr3_nt: TGCAGTGCTAGAGGGGGAAGAAGGGCTCGTAACACTGAAGCTTTCTTT
cdr3_aa: CSARGGRRARNTEAFF

v_call: TRBV6-6
j_call: TRBJ2-3
d_call: TRBD2
clone_size: few
cdr3_nt: TGTGCCAGCAGTTACAGCCTAGCGGGCACAGATACGCAGTATTTT
cdr3_aa: CASSYSLAGTDTQYF

v_call: TRBV29-1
j_call: TRBJ1-3
d_call: TRBD1
clone_size: NA
cdr3_nt: TGCAGCGTCAGACTTCGACAGGGTGAATCTGGAAACACCATATATTTT
cdr3_aa: CSVRLRQGESGNTIYF

v_call: TRBV20-1
j_call: TRBJ2-1
d_call: TRBD2
clone_size: few
cdr3_nt: TGCAGTGCTAGGCAAACGGGGGGTAGTGAGCAGTTCTTC
cdr3_aa: CSARQTGGSEQFF

v_call: TRBV27
j_call: TRBJ2-3
d_call: NA
clone_size: once
cdr3_nt: TGTGCCAGCAGTGATCGGGGCCGAAGCACAGATACGCAGTATTTT
cdr3_aa: CASSDRGRSTDTQYF

v_call: TRBV7-9
j_call: TRBJ2-3
d_call: NA
clone_size: few
cdr3_nt: TGTGCCAGCAGCCGGTCCAGCACAGATACGCAGTATTTT
cdr3_aa: CASSRSSTDTQYF

v_call: TRBV12-3/TRBV12-4
j_call: TRBJ1-6
d_call: NA
clone_size: NA
cdr3_nt: TGTGCCAGCAGTCCCGGTTTGTCACCCCTCCACTTT
cdr3_aa: CASSPGLSPLHF

v_call: TRBV11-2
j_call: TRBJ1-4
d_call: NA
clone_size: NA
cdr3_nt: TGTGCCAGCAACACGGAAGGGTCTGCAACTAATGAAAAACTGTTTTTT
cdr3_aa: CASNTEGSATNEKLFF

v_call: TRBV3-1
j_call: TRBJ1-2
d_call: NA
clone_size: NA
cdr3_nt: TGTGCCAGCAGCCAGGCAGCCGATGGCTACACCTTC
cdr3_aa: CASSQAADGYTF

v_call: TRBV7-3
j_call: TRBJ2-1
d_call: NA
clone_size: NA
cdr3_nt: TGTGCCAGCAGCGGACTCGGGACTGGGTACAATGAGCAGTTCTTC
cdr3_aa: CASSGLGTGYNEQFF

v_call: TRBV9
j_call: TRBJ2-7
d_call: TRBD2
clone_size: NA
cdr3_nt: TGTGCCAGCAGCACCCGGACTAGCGCCTACTACGAGCAGTACTTC
cdr3_aa: CASSTRTSAYYEQYF

v_call: TRBV13
j_call: TRBJ2-5
d_call: NA
clone_size: NA
cdr3_nt: TGTGCCAGCAGCTTGAACGGAAGAGAGACCCAGTACTTC
cdr3_aa: CASSLNGRETQYF

v_call: TRBV5-1
j_call: TRBJ2-7
d_call: NA
clone_size: few
cdr3_nt: TGCGCCAGCGCCCAGGGGAGAAGTACCCCCGACGAGCAGTACTTC
cdr3_aa: CASAQGRSTPDEQYF

v_call: TRBV29-1
j_call: TRBJ1-1
d_call: NA
clone_size: NA
cdr3_nt: TGCAGCGGGGGACACATGAACACTGAAGCTTTCTTT
cdr3_aa: CSGGHMNTEAFF

v_call: TRBV29-1
j_call: TRBJ2-7
d_call: TRBD1
clone_size: NA
cdr3_nt: TGCAGCGTCCTACTCCGGGACAGGGGCCCCGAGCAGTACTTC
cdr3_aa: CSVLLRDRGPEQYF

v_call: TRBV6-1
j_call: TRBJ2-7
d_call: NA
clone_size: few
cdr3_nt: TGTGCCACCAACTATCCGGGACGGGACTACGAGCAGTACTTC
cdr3_aa: CATNYPGRDYEQYF

v_call: TRBV7-2
j_call: TRBJ2-5
d_call: NA
clone_size: few
cdr3_nt: TGTGCCAGCAGCCCCGAGGGGGGGAGAGAGCAGTACTTC
cdr3_aa: CASSPEGGREQYF

v_call: TRBV7-3
j_call: TRBJ1-2
d_call: NA
clone_size: few
cdr3_nt: TGTGCCAGCAGTTTGGGAAACGCCATTCAGGATGGCTACACCTTC
cdr3_aa: CASSLGNAIQDGYTF

v_call: TRBV27
j_call: TRBJ1-2
d_call: NA
clone_size: NA
cdr3_nt: TGTGCCAGCAGTTCAAATAGTGTCCTGATAGGACAGAGTGGCTACACCTTC
cdr3_aa: CASSSNSVLIGQSGYTF

v_call: TRBV12-3/TRBV12-4
j_call: TRBJ1-1
d_call: NA
clone_size: NA
cdr3_nt: TGTGCCAGCAGCCTCACGCACCATAACACTGAAGCTTTCTTT
cdr3_aa: CASSLTHHNTEAFF

v_call: TRBV5-1
j_call: TRBJ2-5
d_call: NA
clone_size: few
cdr3_nt: TGCGCCAGCAACTATGGGGGGCAAGAGACCCAGTACTTC
cdr3_aa: CASNYGGQETQYF

v_call: TRBV20-1
j_call: TRBJ2-1
d_call: NA
clone_size: NA
cdr3_nt: TGCAGTGCTAGACCCCCTTCCGGGACCAACCACAATGAGCAGTTCTTC
cdr3_aa: CSARPPSGTNHNEQFF

v_call: TRBV12-3/TRBV12-4
j_call: TRBJ2-1
d_call: NA
clone_size: NA
cdr3_nt: TGTGCCAGCAGTCATTCGGCCTTGAATGAGCAGTTCTTC
cdr3_aa: CASSHSALNEQFF

v_call: TRBV5-1
j_call: TRBJ1-6
d_call: NA
clone_size: few
cdr3_nt: TGCGCCAGCAGCTTGGTAGGGGTTCTGTCACCCCTCCACTTT
cdr3_aa: CASSLVGVLSPLHF

v_call: TRBV24-1
j_call: TRBJ1-1
d_call: NA
clone_size: NA
cdr3_nt: TGTGCCACCAGTGATTTGAGTCGGTTGGGTTCTGAAGCTTTCTTT
cdr3_aa: CATSDLSRLGSEAFF

v_call: TRBV7-9
j_call: TRBJ2-7
d_call: NA
clone_size: NA
cdr3_nt: TGTGCCAGCGGGGCCCCGTCTTCCTACGAGCAGTACTTC
cdr3_aa: CASGAPSSYEQYF

v_call: TRBV11-2
j_call: TRBJ2-5
d_call: NA
clone_size: once
cdr3_nt: TGTGCCAGCAGCTTATCTCCGTCGGAGACCCAGTACTTC
cdr3_aa: CASSLSPSETQYF

v_call: TRBV6-1
j_call: TRBJ2-7
d_call: TRBD1
clone_size: NA
cdr3_nt: TGTGCCAGCAGTTCCGCTTTGACAGGGGTCGAGCAGTACTTC
cdr3_aa: CASSSALTGVEQYF

v_call: TRBV20-1
j_call: TRBJ2-7
d_call: TRBD2
clone_size: NA
cdr3_nt: TGCAGTGCTAGAGATGTGATGATGGGGCGGGGGGCGCCCTACGAGCAGTACTTC
cdr3_aa: CSARDVMMGRGAPYEQYF

v_call: TRBV28
j_call: TRBJ2-5
d_call: NA
clone_size: NA
cdr3_nt: TGTGCCAGCAGTTTGTGGGACGAGACCCAGTACTTC
cdr3_aa: CASSLWDETQYF

v_call: TRBV5-5
j_call: TRBJ2-1
d_call: NA
clone_size: NA
cdr3_nt: TGTGTCAGCAGCTTGGTGGTCTACAATGAGCAGTTCTTC
cdr3_aa: CVSSLVVYNEQFF

v_call: TRBV7-9
j_call: TRBJ2-1
d_call: TRBD2
clone_size: NA
cdr3_nt: TGTGCCAGCAGTTTCCCACTAAGCGGGGGGAACAATGAGCAGTTCTTC
cdr3_aa: CASSFPLSGGNNEQFF

v_call: TRBV29-1
j_call: TRBJ1-5
d_call: TRBD1
clone_size: NA
cdr3_nt: TGCAGCGTTCAAGGGGGCTATCGGCAGCCCCAGCATTTT
cdr3_aa: CSVQGGYRQPQHF

v_call: TRBV21-1
j_call: TRBJ2-3
d_call: NA
clone_size: NA
cdr3_nt: TGTGCCAGCAAAGCGGGGGGGCCGATTTGCACAGATACGCAGTATTTT
cdr3_aa: CASKAGGPICTDTQYF

v_call: TRBV29-1
j_call: TRBJ1-1
d_call: NA
clone_size: NA
cdr3_nt: TGCAGCGCCTGGGTCACTGAAGCTTTCTTT
cdr3_aa: CSAWVTEAFF

v_call: TRBV6-4
j_call: TRBJ2-3
d_call: NA
clone_size: NA
cdr3_nt: TGTGCCAGCAGTGTTGACAGCTTTACAGATACGCAGTATTTT
cdr3_aa: CASSVDSFTDTQYF

v_call: TRBV2
j_call: TRBJ2-3
d_call: TRBD2
clone_size: NA
cdr3_nt: TGTGCCAGCAGTCCCGGGACTAGCGCAGATACGCAGTATTTT
cdr3_aa: CASSPGTSADTQYF

v_call: TRBV7-8
j_call: TRBJ1-1
d_call: TRBD1
clone_size: NA
cdr3_nt: TGTGCCAGCAGCCAGTTTTACAGGGGAAGCACTGAAGCTTTCTTT
cdr3_aa: CASSQFYRGSTEAFF

v_call: TRBV4-3
j_call: TRBJ1-2
d_call: NA
clone_size: few
cdr3_nt: TGCGCCAGCAGCCGTTCGACACCTAACTATGGCTACACCTTC
cdr3_aa: CASSRSTPNYGYTF

v_call: TRBV20-1
j_call: TRBJ2-7
d_call: NA
clone_size: NA
cdr3_nt: TGCAGTGCTAGCGGAGCCTACGAGCAGTACTTC
cdr3_aa: CSASGAYEQYF

v_call: TRBV10-2
j_call: TRBJ1-5
d_call: NA
clone_size: few
cdr3_nt: TGCGCCAGCAGTGAGTCGGGGGGACGCAATCAGCCCCAGCATTTT
cdr3_aa: CASSESGGRNQPQHF

v_call: TRBV18
j_call: TRBJ2-7
d_call: TRBD1
clone_size: NA
cdr3_nt: TGTGCCAGCTCACCTGGGGGACAGGTCCTCTCCTACGAGCAGTACTTC
cdr3_aa: CASSPGGQVLSYEQYF

v_call: TRBV7-6
j_call: TRBJ2-1
d_call: NA
clone_size: few
cdr3_nt: TGTGCCAGCAGCTTAGGCGGGGGCCCACTGGATGAGCAGTTCTTC
cdr3_aa: CASSLGGGPLDEQFF

v_call: TRBV28
j_call: TRBJ2-5
d_call: NA
clone_size: NA
cdr3_nt: TGTGCCAGCAGTTTCAGAGGTTCGACAGAAGAGACCCAGTACTTC
cdr3_aa: CASSFRGSTEETQYF